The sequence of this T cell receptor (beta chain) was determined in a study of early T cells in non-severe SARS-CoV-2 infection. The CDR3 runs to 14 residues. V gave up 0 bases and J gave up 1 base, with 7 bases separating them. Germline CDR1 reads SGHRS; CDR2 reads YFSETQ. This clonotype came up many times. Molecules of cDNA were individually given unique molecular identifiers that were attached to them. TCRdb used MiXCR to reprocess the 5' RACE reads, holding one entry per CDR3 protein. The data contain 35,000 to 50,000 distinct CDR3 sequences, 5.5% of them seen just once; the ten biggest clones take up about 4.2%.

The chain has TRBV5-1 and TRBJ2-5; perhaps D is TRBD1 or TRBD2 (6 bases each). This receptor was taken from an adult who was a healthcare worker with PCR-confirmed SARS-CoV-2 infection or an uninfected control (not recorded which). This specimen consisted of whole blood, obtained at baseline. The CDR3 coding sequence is TGCGCCAGCAGCTTGGAGGGGGGCCAAGAGACCCAGTACTTC. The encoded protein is CASSLEGGQETQYF.